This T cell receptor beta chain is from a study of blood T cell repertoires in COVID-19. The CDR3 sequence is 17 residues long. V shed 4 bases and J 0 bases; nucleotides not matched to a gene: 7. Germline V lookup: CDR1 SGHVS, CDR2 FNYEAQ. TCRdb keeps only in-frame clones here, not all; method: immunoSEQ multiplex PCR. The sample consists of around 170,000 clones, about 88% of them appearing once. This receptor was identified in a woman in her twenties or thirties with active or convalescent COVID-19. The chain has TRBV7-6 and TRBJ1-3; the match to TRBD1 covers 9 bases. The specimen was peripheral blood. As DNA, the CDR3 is TGTGCCAGCAGCTCACAGGGGGCGAAGAGCTCTGGAAACACCATATATTTT. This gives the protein CASSSQGAKSSGNTIYF.